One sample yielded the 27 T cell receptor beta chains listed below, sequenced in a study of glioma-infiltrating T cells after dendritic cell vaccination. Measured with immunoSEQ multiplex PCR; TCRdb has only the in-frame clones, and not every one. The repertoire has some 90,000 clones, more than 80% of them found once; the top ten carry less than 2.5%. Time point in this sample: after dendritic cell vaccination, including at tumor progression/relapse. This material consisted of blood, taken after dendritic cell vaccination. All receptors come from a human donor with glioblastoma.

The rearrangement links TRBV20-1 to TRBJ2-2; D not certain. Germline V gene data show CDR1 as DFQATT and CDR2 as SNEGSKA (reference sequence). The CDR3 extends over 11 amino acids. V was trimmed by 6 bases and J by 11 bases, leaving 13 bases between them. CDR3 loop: CSAVRSGELFF. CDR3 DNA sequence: TGCAGTGCCGTAAGATCTGGCGAGCTGTTTTTT.

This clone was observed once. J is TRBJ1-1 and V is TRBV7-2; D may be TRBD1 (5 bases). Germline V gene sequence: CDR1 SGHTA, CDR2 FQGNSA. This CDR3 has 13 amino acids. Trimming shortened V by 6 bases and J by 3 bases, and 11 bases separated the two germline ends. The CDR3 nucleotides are TGTGCCAGCAGGGCAGGGATGCACACTGAAGCTTTCTTT. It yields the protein CASRAGMHTEAFF. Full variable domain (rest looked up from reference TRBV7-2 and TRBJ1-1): GAGVSQSPSNKVTEKGKDVELRCDPISGHTALYWYRQSLGQGLEFLIYFQGNSAPDKSGLPSDRFSAERTGGSVSTLTIQRTQQEDSAVYLCASRAGMHTEAFFGQGTRLTVV.

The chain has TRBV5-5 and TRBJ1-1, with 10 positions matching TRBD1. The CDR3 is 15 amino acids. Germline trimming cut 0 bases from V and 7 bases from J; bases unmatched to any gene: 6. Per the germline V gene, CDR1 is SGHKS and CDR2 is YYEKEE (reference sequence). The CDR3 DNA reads TGTGCCAGCAGCTTGGGAAGGGACAGGGGTAATGAAGCTTTCTTT. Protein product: CASSLGRDRGNEAFF.

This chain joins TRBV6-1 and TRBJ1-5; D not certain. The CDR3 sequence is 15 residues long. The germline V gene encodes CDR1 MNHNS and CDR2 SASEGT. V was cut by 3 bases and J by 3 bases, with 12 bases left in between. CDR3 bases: TGTGCCAGCAGTGAGATAGAACCTTACAATCAGCCCCAGCATTTT. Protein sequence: CASSEIEPYNQPQHF.

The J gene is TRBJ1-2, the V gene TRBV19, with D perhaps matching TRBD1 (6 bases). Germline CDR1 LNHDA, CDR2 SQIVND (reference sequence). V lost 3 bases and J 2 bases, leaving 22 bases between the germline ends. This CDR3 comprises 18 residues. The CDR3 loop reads CASSIAWRGQQRNYGYTF. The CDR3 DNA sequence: TGTGCCAGTAGTATCGCATGGAGAGGACAGCAACGAAACTATGGCTACACCTTC. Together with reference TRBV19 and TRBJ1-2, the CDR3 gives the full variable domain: DGGITQSPKYLFRKEGQNVTLSCEQNLNHDAMYWYRQDPGQGLRLIYYSQIVNDFQKGDIAEGYSVSREKKESFPLTVTSAQKNPTAFYLCASSIAWRGQQRNYGYTFGSGTRLTVV.

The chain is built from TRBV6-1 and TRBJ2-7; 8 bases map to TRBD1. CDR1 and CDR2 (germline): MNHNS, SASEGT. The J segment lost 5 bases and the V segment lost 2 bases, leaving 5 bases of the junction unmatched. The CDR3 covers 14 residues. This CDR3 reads CASSEYDRGHEQYV. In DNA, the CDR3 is TGTGCCAGCAGTGAATACGACAGGGGCCACGAGCAGTACGTC.

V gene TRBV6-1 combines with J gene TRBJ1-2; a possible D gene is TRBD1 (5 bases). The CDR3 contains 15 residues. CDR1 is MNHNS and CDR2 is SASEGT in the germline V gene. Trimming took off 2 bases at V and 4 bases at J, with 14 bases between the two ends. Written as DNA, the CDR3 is TGTGCCAGCAGTGAATTTGGCGCAGGGCCCTATGGCTACACCTTC. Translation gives CASSEFGAGPYGYTF.

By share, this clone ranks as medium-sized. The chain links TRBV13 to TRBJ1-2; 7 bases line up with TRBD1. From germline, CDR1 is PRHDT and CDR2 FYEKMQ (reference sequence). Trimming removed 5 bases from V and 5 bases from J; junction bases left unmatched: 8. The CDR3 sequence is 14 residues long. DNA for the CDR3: TGTGCCAGCAGCCCCAGACAGGGTTGGTATGGCTACACCTTC. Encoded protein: CASSPRQGWYGYTF.

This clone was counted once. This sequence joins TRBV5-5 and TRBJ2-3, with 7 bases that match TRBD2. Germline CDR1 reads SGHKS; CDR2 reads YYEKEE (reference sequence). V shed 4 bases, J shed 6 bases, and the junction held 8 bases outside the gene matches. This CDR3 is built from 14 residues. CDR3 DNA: TGTGCCAGCAGCCCAATACCCGGGAGGGATACGCAGTATTTT. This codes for CASSPIPGRDTQYF.

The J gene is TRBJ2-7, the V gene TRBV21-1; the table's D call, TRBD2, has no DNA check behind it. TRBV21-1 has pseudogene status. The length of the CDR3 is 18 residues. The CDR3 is CASSKRGNETEDSYEQYV. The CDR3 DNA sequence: TGTGCCAGCAGCAAACGGGGGAATGAGACAGAGGACTCCTACGAGCAGTACGTC.

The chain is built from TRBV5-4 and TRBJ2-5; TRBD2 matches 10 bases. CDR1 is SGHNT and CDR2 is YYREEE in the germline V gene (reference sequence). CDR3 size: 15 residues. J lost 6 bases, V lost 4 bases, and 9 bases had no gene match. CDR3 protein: CASSLEGSGRKTQYF. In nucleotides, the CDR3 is TGTGCCAGCAGCCTCGAAGGTAGCGGGAGGAAGACCCAGTACTTC.

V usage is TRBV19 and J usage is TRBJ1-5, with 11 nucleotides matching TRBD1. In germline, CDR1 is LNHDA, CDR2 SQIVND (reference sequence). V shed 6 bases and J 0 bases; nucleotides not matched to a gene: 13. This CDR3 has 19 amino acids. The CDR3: CASSHIPGQGGFSNQPQHF. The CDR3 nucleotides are TGTGCCAGTAGCCATATTCCGGGACAGGGGGGTTTTAGCAATCAGCCCCAGCATTTT.

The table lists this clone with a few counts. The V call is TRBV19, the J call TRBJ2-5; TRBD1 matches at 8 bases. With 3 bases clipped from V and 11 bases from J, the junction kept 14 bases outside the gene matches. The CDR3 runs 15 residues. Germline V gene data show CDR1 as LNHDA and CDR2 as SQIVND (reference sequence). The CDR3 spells CASSIWSGGRDEQYF. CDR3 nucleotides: TGTGCCAGTAGTATTTGGTCAGGGGGCCGGGATGAGCAGTACTTC. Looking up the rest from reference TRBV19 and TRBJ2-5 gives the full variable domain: DGGITQSPKYLFRKEGQNVTLSCEQNLNHDAMYWYRQDPGQGLRLIYYSQIVNDFQKGDIAEGYSVSREKKESFPLTVTSAQKNPTAFYLCASSIWSGGRDEQYFGPGTRLLVL.

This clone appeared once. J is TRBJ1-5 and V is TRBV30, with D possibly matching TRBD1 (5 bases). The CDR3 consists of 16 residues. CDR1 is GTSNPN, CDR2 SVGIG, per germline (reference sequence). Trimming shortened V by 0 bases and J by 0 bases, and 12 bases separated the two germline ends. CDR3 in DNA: TGTGCCTGGAGTGTCGACAGTCATAATAGCAATCAGCCCCAGCATTTT. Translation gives CAWSVDSHNSNQPQHF.

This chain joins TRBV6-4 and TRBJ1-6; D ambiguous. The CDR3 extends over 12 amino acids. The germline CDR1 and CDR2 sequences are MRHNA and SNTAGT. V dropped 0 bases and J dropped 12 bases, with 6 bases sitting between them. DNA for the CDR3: TGTGCCAGCAGTGACTCCGGGAGACCCCTCCACTTT. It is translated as CASSDSGRPLHF.

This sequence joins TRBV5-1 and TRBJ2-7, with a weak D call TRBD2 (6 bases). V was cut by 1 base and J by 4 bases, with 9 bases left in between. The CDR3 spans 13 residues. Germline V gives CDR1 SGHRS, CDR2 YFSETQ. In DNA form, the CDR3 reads TGCGCCAGCAGCTTGCTTAGCGGTTACGAGCAGTACTTC. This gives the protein CASSLLSGYEQYF.

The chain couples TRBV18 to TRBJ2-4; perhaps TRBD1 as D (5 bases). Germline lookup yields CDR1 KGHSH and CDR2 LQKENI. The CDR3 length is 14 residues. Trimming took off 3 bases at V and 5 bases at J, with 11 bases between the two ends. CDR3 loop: CASSPQGSQNIQYF. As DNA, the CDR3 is TGTGCCAGCTCACCCCAGGGAAGCCAAAACATTCAGTACTTC.

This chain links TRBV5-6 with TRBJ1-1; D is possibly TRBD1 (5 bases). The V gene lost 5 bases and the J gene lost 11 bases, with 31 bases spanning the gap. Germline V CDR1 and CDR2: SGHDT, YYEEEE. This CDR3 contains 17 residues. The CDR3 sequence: CASRRFGGTDRRRSAFF. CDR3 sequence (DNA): TGTGCCAGCAGACGCTTCGGGGGGACGGACCGTAGGCGGAGTGCTTTCTTT.

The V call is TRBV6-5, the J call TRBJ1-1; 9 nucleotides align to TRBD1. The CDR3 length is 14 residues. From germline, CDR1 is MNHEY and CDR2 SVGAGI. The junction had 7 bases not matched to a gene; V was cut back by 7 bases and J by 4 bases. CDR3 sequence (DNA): TGTGCCAGCACTGACAGGGGGAGACGCACTGAAGCTTTCTTT. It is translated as CASTDRGRRTEAFF.

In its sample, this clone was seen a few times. CDR3: CASRVASALQETQYF. DNA for the CDR3: TGCGCCAGCAGGGTGGCTAGCGCACTCCAAGAGACCCAGTACTTC. The rearrangement joins TRBV4-1 to TRBJ2-5, with a possible D match to TRBD2 (6 bases). Trimming left V 6 bases short and J 1 base short, with 15 bases between. The CDR3 is made up of 15 amino acids. The germline V gene has CDR1 MGHRA and CDR2 YSYEKL.

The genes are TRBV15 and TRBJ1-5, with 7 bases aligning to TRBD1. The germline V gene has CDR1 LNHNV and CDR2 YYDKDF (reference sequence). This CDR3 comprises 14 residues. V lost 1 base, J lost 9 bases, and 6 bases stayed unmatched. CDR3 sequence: CATSRGDSPRPQHF. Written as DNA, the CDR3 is TGTGCCACCAGCAGAGGGGACAGTCCTAGGCCCCAGCATTTT.

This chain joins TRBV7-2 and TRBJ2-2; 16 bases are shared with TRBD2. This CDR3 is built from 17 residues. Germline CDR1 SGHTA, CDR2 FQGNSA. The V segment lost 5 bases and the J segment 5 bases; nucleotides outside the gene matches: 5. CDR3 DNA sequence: TGTGCCAGCAGCCCGGCGGGACTAGCGGGAGGGACCGGGGAGCTGTTTTTT. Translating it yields CASSPAGLAGGTGELFF. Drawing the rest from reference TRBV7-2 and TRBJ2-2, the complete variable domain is GAGVSQSPSNKVTEKGKDVELRCDPISGHTALYWYRQSLGQGLEFLIYFQGNSAPDKSGLPSDRFSAERTGGSVSTLTIQRTQQEDSAVYLCASSPAGLAGGTGELFFGEGSRLTVL.

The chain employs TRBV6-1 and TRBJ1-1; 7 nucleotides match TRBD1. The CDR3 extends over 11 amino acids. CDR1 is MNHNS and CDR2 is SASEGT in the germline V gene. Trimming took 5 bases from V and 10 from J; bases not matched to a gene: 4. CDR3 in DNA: TGTGCCAGCAGTAATAGGACAGGAGCTTTCTTT. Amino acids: CASSNRTGAFF.

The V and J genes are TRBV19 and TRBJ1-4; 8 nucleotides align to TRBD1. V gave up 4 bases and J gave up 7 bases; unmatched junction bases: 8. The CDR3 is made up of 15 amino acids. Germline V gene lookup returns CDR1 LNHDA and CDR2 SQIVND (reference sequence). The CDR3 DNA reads TGTGCCAGTAGTACAGGACAGGGTGTCGGTGAAAAACTGTTTTTT. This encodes CASSTGQGVGEKLFF.

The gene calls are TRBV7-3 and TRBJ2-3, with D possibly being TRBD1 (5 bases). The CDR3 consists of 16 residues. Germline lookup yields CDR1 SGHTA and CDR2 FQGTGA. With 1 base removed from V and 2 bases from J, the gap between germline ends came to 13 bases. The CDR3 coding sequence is TGTGCCAGCAGCTTAAATGGGCAGGGTATCACAGATACGCAGTATTTT. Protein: CASSLNGQGITDTQYF.

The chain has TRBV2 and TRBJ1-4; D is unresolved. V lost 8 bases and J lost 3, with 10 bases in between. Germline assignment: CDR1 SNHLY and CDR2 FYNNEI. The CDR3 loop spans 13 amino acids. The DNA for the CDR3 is TGTGCCAGCGGAGGTCAGGCTAATGAAAAACTGTTTTTT. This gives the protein CASGGQANEKLFF.

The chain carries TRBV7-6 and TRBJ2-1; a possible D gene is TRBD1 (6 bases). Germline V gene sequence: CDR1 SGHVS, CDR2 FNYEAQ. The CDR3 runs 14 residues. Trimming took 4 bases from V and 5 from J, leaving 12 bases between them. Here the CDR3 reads CASSSVGGHNEQFF. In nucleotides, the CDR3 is TGTGCCAGCAGCTCCGTTGGGGGCCACAATGAGCAGTTCTTC. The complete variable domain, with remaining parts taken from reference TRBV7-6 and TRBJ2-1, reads GAGVSQSPRYKVTKRGQDVALRCDPISGHVSLYWYRQALGQGPEFLTYFNYEAQQDKSGLPNDRFSAERPEGSISTLTIQRTEQRDSAMYRCASSSVGGHNEQFFGPGTRLTVL.